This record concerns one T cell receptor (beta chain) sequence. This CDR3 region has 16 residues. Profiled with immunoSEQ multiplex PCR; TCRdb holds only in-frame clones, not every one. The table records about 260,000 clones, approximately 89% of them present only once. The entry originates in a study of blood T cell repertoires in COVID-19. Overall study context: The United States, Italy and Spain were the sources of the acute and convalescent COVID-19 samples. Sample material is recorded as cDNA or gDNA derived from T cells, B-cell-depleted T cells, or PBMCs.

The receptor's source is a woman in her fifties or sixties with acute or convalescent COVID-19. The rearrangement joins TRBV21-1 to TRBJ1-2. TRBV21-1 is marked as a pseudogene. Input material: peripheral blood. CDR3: CASSKAPVQTGYGYTF. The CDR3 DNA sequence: TGTGCCAGCAGCAAAGCTCCGGTCCAGACTGGATATGGCTACACCTTC.